The 14 T cell receptor beta chains given below trace back to one sample, sequenced in a study of T cell clonality in common variable immunodeficiency. Study-wide results and caveats: Common variable immunodeficiency TCR beta sequences reportedly had fewer deletions and N-nucleotide insertions.

Libraries were prepared by immunoSEQ multiplex PCR; TCRdb keeps only in-frame clonotypes and omits some of them. The data show about 18,000 clones, none appearing only once, with roughly 2.5% held by the ten largest. These receptors have no known antigen. The sequenced material came from peripheral blood mononuclear cells. The receptors were gathered from a human donor with common variable immunodeficiency.

This clone came up many times. Coverage ceases 3 residues before the CDR3 finishes, and the germline J gene fills in the end. The chain employs TRBV20-1 and TRBJ1-5; D might be TRBD1 (5 bases). The CDR3 sequence is 12 residues long. V lost 6 bases to trimming and J lost 6 bases, with 12 bases between them. From germline, CDR1 is DFQATT and CDR2 SNEGSKA (reference sequence). This CDR3 is CSAVGGTQPQHF. The DNA read from the CDR3 is TGCAGTGCCGTGGGGGGGACTCAGCCC.

This clone was observed many times. The read comes to an end 3 residues before the CDR3 does, leaving the germline J gene to fill in the end. The chain uses TRBV18 and TRBJ1-5; tentative D call: TRBD1 (5 bases). Trimming left V 2 bases short and J 2 bases short, with 10 bases between. The CDR3 is made up of 15 amino acids. Germline V gene lookup returns CDR1 KGHSH and CDR2 LQKENI. CDR3 DNA, as far as it was read: TGTGCCAGCTCACCAGAGGGCAGGGGCAATCAGCCC. This gives the protein CASSPEGRGNQP. The complete CDR3 protein is CASSPEGRGNQPQHF.

This clone rates as medium-sized (0.01 to 0.1%). Read data end 3 residues before the CDR3 end; the end is taken from the germline J gene. This chain uses TRBV19 with TRBJ2-3, with 7 bases lining up with TRBD1. CDR1 LNHDA and CDR2 SQIVND come from the germline V gene (reference sequence). This CDR3 has 14 amino acids. Trimming at V came to 4 bases and at J to 7 bases, leaving 8 bases not matched to a gene. CDR3 region: CASSTLTGWHTQYF. The CDR3 DNA, read in part, is TGTGCCAGTAGTACACTGACAGGGTGGCATACG.

This clone was counted many times. Read data end 3 residues before the CDR3 end; the end is taken from the germline J gene. The V call is TRBV20-1, the J call TRBJ2-2, with 8 bases fitting TRBD2. V shed 5 bases and J 7 bases; nucleotides not matched to a gene: 9. The CDR3 is made up of 14 amino acids. Germline V gives CDR1 DFQATT, CDR2 SNEGSKA (reference sequence). CDR3 DNA (partial): TGCAGTGCTCGCACAGCGGGAGCGGGCGGGGAG. This gives the protein CSARTAGAGGE. The entire CDR3 reads CSARTAGAGGELFF.

In this sample, this clone turned up many times. The CDR3 goes on 3 residues after the read ends, and that part is filled in from the germline J gene. The chain uses TRBV11-2 and TRBJ1-1, with D perhaps TRBD1 (5 bases). Trimming cost V 0 bases and J 4 bases, with 12 bases left between them. Germline CDR1 SGHAT, CDR2 FQNNGV. The CDR3 extends over 15 amino acids. This CDR3 is CASSLEGGVSTEAFF. The sequenced CDR3 bases are TGTGCCAGCAGCTTAGAAGGAGGGGTGAGCACTGAA.

This clone came up many times. The CDR3 DNA, read in part, is TGTGCCAGCAGTGGGGCAGGGGGCGCGAGAAACACTGAA. This gives the protein CASSGAGGARNTE. In full, the CDR3 is CASSGAGGARNTEAFF. The rearrangement uses TRBV2 and TRBJ1-1; 8 nucleotides agree with TRBD1. The read is 3 residues too short to cover the CDR3 end, so that end is filled in from the germline J gene. Germline CDR1 is SNHLY and CDR2 is FYNNEI. CDR3 length equals 16 residues. V was pared by 4 bases and J by 2 bases, with 9 bases of the junction left unmatched. Drawing the rest from reference TRBV2 and TRBJ1-1, the complete variable domain is EPEVTQTPSHQVTQMGQEVILRCVPISNHLYFYWYRQILGQKVEFLVSFYNNEISEKSEIFDDQFSVERPDGSNFTLKIRSTKLEDSAMYFCASSGAGGARNTEAFFGQGTRLTVV.

About this clone itself: The CDR3 end falls 3 residues outside the read, so it is completed with the germline J gene. This rearrangement joins TRBV7-2 to TRBJ2-1, with 8 bases aligning to TRBD1. V was pared by 5 bases and J by 2 bases, with 5 bases of the junction left unmatched. Germline V gives CDR1 SGHTA, CDR2 FQGNSA. The CDR3 runs 15 residues. The covered CDR3 bases are TGTGCCAGCAGCCAGAGACAGGGGACCTACAATGAG. This encodes CASSQRQGTYNE. The CDR3, in full, reads CASSQRQGTYNEQFF.

This clone was counted at least ten times. The read is 3 residues too short to cover the CDR3 end, so that end is filled in from the germline J gene. This chain joins TRBV4-2 and TRBJ2-5, with D possibly matching TRBD2 (5 bases). Trimming took 4 bases from V and 3 from J, leaving 15 bases between them. CDR1 LGHNA and CDR2 YNFKEQ come from the germline V gene. The CDR3 consists of 15 residues. CDR3 DNA (partial): TGTGCCAGCAGCCGAGGCGAGGCGGGCGAAGAGACC. Protein: CASSRGEAGEET. The full CDR3 sequence reads CASSRGEAGEETQYF.

As concerns this clone: The read ends 3 residues before the CDR3 terminus; that terminus is restored from the germline J gene. The rearrangement joins TRBV2 to TRBJ2-7; 7 bases match TRBD1. Germline V CDR1 and CDR2: SNHLY, FYNNEI. V was clipped by 7 bases and J by 6 bases; unmatched bases: 15. This CDR3 contains 15 residues. CDR3 DNA, as far as it was read: TGTGCCAGCACTAAAAGGGAGAGGGGGCTTGGCGAG. Its protein is CASTKRERGLGE. The complete CDR3 sequence is CASTKRERGLGEQYF.

This clone was counted at least ten times. The read ends 3 residues before the CDR3 terminus; that terminus is restored from the germline J gene. The rearrangement links TRBV30 to TRBJ1-5, with 9 bases identical to TRBD1. CDR3 length: 17 amino acids. The V and J ends lost 2 bases and 5 bases, in that order; junction bases with no gene match: 13. CDR1 is GTSNPN, CDR2 SVGIG, per germline (reference sequence). The DNA read from the CDR3 is TGTGCCTGGAGTAGAACCGGGACAGGGAAACTTTATCAGCCC. This sequence encodes CAWSRTGTGKLYQP. The full-length CDR3 reads as CAWSRTGTGKLYQPQHF.

The sample holds many counts of this clone. CDR3 amino acids: CASSLEGDSSYEQYF. CDR3 DNA, as far as it was read: TGTGCCAGCAGCTTAGAGGGGGACAGCTCCTACGAG. This chain connects TRBV11-3 to TRBJ2-7; TRBD1 aligns across 7 bases. The missing CDR3 end, 3 residues past where the read stops, is filled in from the germline J gene. Germline CDR1 and CDR2: SGHNT and YENEEA. The junction had 2 bases not matched to a gene; V was cut back by 0 bases and J by 0 bases. The CDR3 consists of 15 residues.

This clone was counted ten times or more. Read data end 3 residues before the CDR3 end; the end is taken from the germline J gene. The chain has TRBV5-1 and TRBJ2-5, with D hard to call. Trimming removed 1 base at V and 0 bases at J, with 7 bases between. Per the germline V gene, CDR1 is SGHRS and CDR2 is YFSETQ. CDR3 length: 14 residues. The CDR3 spells CASSLSPHQETQYF. The covered CDR3 bases are TGCGCCAGCAGCTTGAGCCCCCACCAAGAGACC.

This clone was recorded many times. The read finishes 3 residues shy of the CDR3 end, and the germline J gene is used to complete it. The chain links TRBV29-1 to TRBJ1-5; perhaps TRBD1 as D (6 bases). The V gene lost 7 bases and the J gene lost 6 bases, with 22 bases spanning the gap. The CDR3 is 15 amino acids. Germline V gene data show CDR1 as SQVTM and CDR2 as ANQGSEA. The sequenced CDR3 bases are TGCAGCGCTTCCATGGCGGGGGGCAGTACTCAGCCC. It is translated as CSASMAGGSTQP. The full CDR3 protein is CSASMAGGSTQPQHF.

This clone was seen many times. Read coverage stops 3 residues before the CDR3 terminus; the germline J gene supplies the remainder. V is TRBV5-1 and J is TRBJ1-1; D is unclear. The CDR3 covers 16 residues. Germline V gene lookup returns CDR1 SGHRS and CDR2 YFSETQ. Between the trimmed V and J ends, which lost 2 bases and 1 base, there was a span of 15 bases. The CDR3 spells CASSLGSSIRNTEAFF. CDR3 DNA (partial): TGCGCCAGCAGCTTAGGGTCTTCTATAAGGAACACTGAA.